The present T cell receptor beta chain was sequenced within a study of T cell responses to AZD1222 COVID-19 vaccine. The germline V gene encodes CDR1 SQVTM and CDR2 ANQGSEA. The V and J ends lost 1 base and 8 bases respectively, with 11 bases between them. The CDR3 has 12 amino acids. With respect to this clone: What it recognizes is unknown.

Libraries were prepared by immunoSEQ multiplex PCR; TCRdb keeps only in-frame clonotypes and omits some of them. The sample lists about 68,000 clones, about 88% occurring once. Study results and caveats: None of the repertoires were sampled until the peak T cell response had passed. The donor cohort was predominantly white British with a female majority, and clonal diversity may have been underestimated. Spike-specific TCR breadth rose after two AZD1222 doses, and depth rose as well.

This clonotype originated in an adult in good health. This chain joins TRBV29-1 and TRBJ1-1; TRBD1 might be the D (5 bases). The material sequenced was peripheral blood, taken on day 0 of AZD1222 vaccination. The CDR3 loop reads CSVEGQGWEAFF. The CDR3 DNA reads TGCAGCGTTGAAGGGCAGGGCTGGGAAGCTTTCTTT.